Below, 15 T cell receptor beta chains from the same sample are listed, as sequenced in a study of blood T cell repertoires in COVID-19. Sequencing used immunoSEQ multiplex PCR; TCRdb keeps in-frame clones, though not all of them. The sample shows under 200,000 clones, 87% of them seen only once. The specimen was PBMCs or T cells enriched from blood (not recorded which). Receptors originate from a woman between 50 and 59 years old who had recovered from COVID-19.

The chain carries TRBV12-3 or TRBV12-4 and TRBJ1-5; 8 bases align to TRBD1. CDR3 length: 13 residues. Germline trimming cut 8 bases from V and 6 bases from J; bases unmatched to any gene: 6. The CDR3 region is CASSKDRVQPQHF. Here the CDR3 DNA reads TGTGCCAGCTCGAAGGACAGGGTTCAGCCCCAGCATTTT.

This rearrangement joins TRBV24-1 to TRBJ1-1; D gene unclear. This CDR3 is 14 amino acids long. The V and J ends lost 4 bases and 4 bases respectively, with 12 bases between them. Germline V gene lookup returns CDR1 KGHDR and CDR2 SFDVKD. The CDR3 DNA follows: TGTGCCACCAGTGAGGCCACCGGGAGCACTGAAGCTTTCTTT. As protein: CATSEATGSTEAFF.

In this sample, this clone turned up once. V and J are TRBV9 and TRBJ1-3; 8 bases are a match to TRBD1. V shed 0 bases and J 0 bases; nucleotides not matched to a gene: 2. The CDR3 runs to 16 residues. From germline, CDR1 is SGDLS and CDR2 YYNGEE. The DNA for the CDR3 is TGTGCCAGCAGCGTAGGGACAGGGTCCTCTGGAAACACCATATATTTT. This gives the protein CASSVGTGSSGNTIYF.

The chain uses TRBV24-1 and TRBJ2-7; 12 bases align to TRBD1. There are 18 residues in the CDR3. CDR1 and CDR2 from the germline V gene are KGHDR and SFDVKD. V shed 4 bases, J shed 6 bases, and the junction held 15 bases outside the gene matches. CDR3 loop: CATSDPGQGASRGREQYF. DNA of the CDR3: TGTGCCACCAGTGACCCGGGACAGGGGGCCAGTCGAGGCCGCGAGCAGTACTTC.

This chain joins TRBV11-2 and TRBJ2-5; maybe TRBD2 (5 bases). This CDR3 spans 17 amino acids. Trimming cost V 2 bases and J 5 bases, with 21 bases left between them. In germline, CDR1 is SGHAT, CDR2 FQNNGV. The CDR3 loop reads CASSLQGGRGVGETQYF. CDR3 nucleotide sequence: TGTGCCAGCAGCTTACAAGGAGGACGTGGCGTAGGGGAGACCCAGTACTTC.

This chain links TRBV4-2 with TRBJ1-4; the D gene is possibly TRBD1 (5 bases). The CDR3 totals 16 residues. Germline lookup yields CDR1 LGHNA and CDR2 YNFKEQ. The V gene lost 1 base and the J gene lost 5 bases, with 14 bases spanning the gap. The CDR3 is CASSQVAGMGNEKLFF. The CDR3, as DNA: TGTGCCAGCAGCCAAGTGGCAGGGATGGGGAATGAAAAACTGTTTTTT.

The J gene is TRBJ2-3, the V gene TRBV28; 10 positions agree with TRBD1. Germline V lookup: CDR1 MDHEN, CDR2 SYDVKM. The CDR3 totals 16 residues. V lost 4 bases to trimming and J lost 5 bases; unmatched junction nucleotides: 9. As DNA, the CDR3 is TGTGCCAGCAGTTCCGGGACAGGGGCGGAGGAAGATACGCAGTATTTT. Protein sequence: CASSSGTGAEEDTQYF.

The chain couples TRBV5-1 to TRBJ1-2; no firm D call. The germline gives CDR1 SGHRS, CDR2 YFSETQ. V was trimmed by 0 bases and J by 3 bases, leaving 12 bases between them. The CDR3 consists of 15 residues. CDR3 DNA sequence: TGCGCCAGCAGCTTGGGAGAGGCAGAGTACTATGGCTACACCTTC. Its protein product is CASSLGEAEYYGYTF.

The chain employs TRBV3-1 (or the pseudogene TRBV3-2) and TRBJ1-4; D might be TRBD1 (6 bases). This CDR3 has 14 residues. The germline V gene has CDR1 LGHDT and CDR2 YNNKEL (reference sequence). Trimming pared 1 base from V and 7 bases from J, leaving 10 bases between. The CDR3 spells CASSQVGGREKLFF. CDR3 DNA: TGTGCCAGCAGCCAAGTAGGGGGACGTGAAAAACTGTTTTTT.

This chain connects TRBV18 to TRBJ1-2; 9 bases align to TRBD1. Germline values: CDR1 KGHSH, CDR2 LQKENI. J gave up 7 bases and V 6 bases, and 6 bases lay outside the gene matches. The CDR3 contains 13 residues. CDR3 coding DNA: TGTGCCAGCTCCACAGGGGGCTCGGGTGGCTACACCTTC. As protein: CASSTGGSGGYTF.

The chain uses TRBV30 and TRBJ2-1, with D tentatively TRBD1 (6 bases). Between the trimmed V and J ends, which lost 0 bases and 7 bases, there was a span of 7 bases. CDR1 and CDR2 from the germline V gene are GTSNPN and SVGIG (reference sequence). This CDR3 has 12 residues. The CDR3 sequence: CAWSVQGNEQFF. In DNA, the CDR3 is TGTGCCTGGAGTGTACAGGGAAATGAGCAGTTCTTC.

The gene calls are TRBV6-5 and TRBJ2-3; D gene ambiguous. Trimming took 2 bases from V and 4 from J, leaving 7 bases between them. This CDR3 contains 13 residues. Germline CDR1 reads MNHEY; CDR2 reads SVGAGI. The CDR3 loop reads CASSYDSPDTQYF. DNA for the CDR3: TGTGCCAGCAGTTACGACTCTCCAGATACGCAGTATTTT.

J is TRBJ1-1 and V is TRBV18; 8 bases align to TRBD1. Germline values: CDR1 KGHSH, CDR2 LQKENI. This CDR3 spans 13 amino acids. The trim removed 5 bases at V and 7 bases at J, leaving 6 bases unmatched. CDR3 coding DNA: TGTGCCAGCTCAGTGACAGGGGCAGGTGAAGCTTTCTTT. Protein: CASSVTGAGEAFF. Full variable domain (rest looked up from reference TRBV18 and TRBJ1-1): NAGVMQNPRHLVRRRGQEARLRCSPMKGHSHVYWYRQLPEEGLKFMVYLQKENIIDESGMPKERFSAEFPKEGPSILRIQQVVRGDSAAYFCASSVTGAGEAFFGQGTRLTVV.

The rearrangement joins TRBV2 to TRBJ1-6; D is possibly TRBD1 (5 bases). This CDR3 region has 13 residues. Per germline, CDR1 SNHLY and CDR2 FYNNEI. The ends were cut back, 3 bases at V and 9 bases at J, with 9 bases in the middle. CDR3 in amino acids: CASSDSGGSPLHF. DNA for the CDR3: TGTGCCAGCAGTGATTCCGGGGGTTCACCCCTCCACTTT.

V usage is TRBV19 and J usage is TRBJ2-1, with 10 nucleotides matching TRBD1. V lost 10 bases to trimming and J lost 4 bases; unmatched junction nucleotides: 7. CDR1 LNHDA and CDR2 SQIVND come from the germline V gene (reference sequence). The length of the CDR3 is 14 residues. The CDR3 loop is CATDRGRGYNEQFF. The CDR3 DNA reads TGTGCCACCGACAGGGGGCGCGGGTACAATGAGCAGTTCTTC. The variable domain in full, with the rest retrieved from reference TRBV19 and TRBJ2-1, is DGGITQSPKYLFRKEGQNVTLSCEQNLNHDAMYWYRQDPGQGLRLIYYSQIVNDFQKGDIAEGYSVSREKKESFPLTVTSAQKNPTAFYLCATDRGRGYNEQFFGPGTRLTVL.